These 7 T cell receptor beta chains originate from one sample sequenced in a study of T-cell memory formation after mild COVID-19. TCRdb reanalysed the 5' RACE reads using MiXCR and keeps one entry per CDR3 protein. The repertoire has more than 200,000 distinct CDR3 sequences, roughly 17% of them found once; the top ten carry around 3.7%. Sequenced: PBMCs or a T cell subset sorted from them (not recorded which). The receptors stem from a man aged 18 to 35 who had mild COVID-19 (a few samples of this study predate the infection). Cell type and time point are not known.

This clonotype has just a few counts. The chain is built from TRBV5-1 and TRBJ2-5, with 7 bases identical to TRBD1. The ends lost 6 bases at V and 5 bases at J; junction bases unmatched: 7. Germline CDR1 SGHRS, CDR2 YFSETQ. This CDR3 spans 13 amino acids. This chain's CDR3 is CASNEGAEETQYF. The CDR3 DNA reads as TGCGCCAGCAATGAGGGGGCCGAGGAGACCCAGTACTTC.

The chain uses TRBV24-1 and TRBJ2-3; the match to TRBD1 covers 9 bases. The CDR3 length is 15 residues. Germline trimming cut 9 bases from V and 3 bases from J; bases unmatched to any gene: 9. Germline-derived CDR1 and CDR2 are KGHDR and SFDVKD. CDR3 sequence reads: CATSPGTGYTDTQYF. In DNA, the CDR3 is TGTGCCACCTCCCCCGGGACAGGGTATACAGATACGCAGTATTTT.

This clonotype was seen only a few times. The genes are TRBV5-1 and TRBJ2-1; 13 bases align to TRBD2. CDR1 is SGHRS and CDR2 is YFSETQ in the germline V gene. V was pared by 3 bases and J by 9 bases, with 6 bases of the junction left unmatched. The CDR3 is 15 residues long. The CDR3 DNA sequence: TGCGCCAGCAGCTCCGGGACTAGCGGGGTGCTTGAGCAGTTCTTC. This encodes CASSSGTSGVLEQFF.

The V call is TRBV5-6, the J call TRBJ1-2; D gene unclear. The CDR3 sequence is 13 residues long. Germline CDR1 and CDR2: SGHDT and YYEEEE. Deletions cut 0 bases from V and 6 bases from J, with 9 bases between. The CDR3 nucleotides are TGTGCCAGCAGCTTGGGGCGAAATGATGGCTACACCTTC. Its translation is CASSLGRNDGYTF.

J is TRBJ1-5 and V is TRBV12-3 or TRBV12-4; D is possibly TRBD1 (5 bases). V lost 7 bases and J 2 bases, leaving 18 bases between the germline ends. The CDR3 totals 16 residues. The CDR3 spells CASTLWGGIGNQPQHF. The CDR3 coding sequence is TGTGCCAGCACCCTTTGGGGGGGTATTGGCAATCAGCCCCAGCATTTT.

This clonotype was detected ten times or more. The V and J genes are TRBV20-1 and TRBJ2-1; TRBD2 matches at 11 bases. The germline V gene has CDR1 DFQATT and CDR2 SNEGSKA (reference sequence). With 7 bases clipped from V and 2 bases from J, the junction kept 4 bases outside the gene matches. The CDR3 is 14 amino acids. DNA of the CDR3: TGCAGTGTTCTTAGCGGGGGGGCCTACAATGAGCAGTTCTTC. Its translation is CSVLSGGAYNEQFF.

This clonotype was counted only a few times. The V call is TRBV5-1, the J call TRBJ2-2, with D perhaps matching TRBD1 (5 bases). This CDR3 has 14 residues. V dropped 1 base and J dropped 7 bases, with 11 bases sitting between them. Germline V gives CDR1 SGHRS, CDR2 YFSETQ. CDR3 sequence reads: CASSLTRENGELFF. CDR3 nucleotide sequence: TGCGCCAGCAGCTTGACCAGGGAAAACGGGGAGCTGTTTTTT.